This T cell receptor beta chain was retrieved from a study of shared clonotypes between healthy human individuals. Across the study: The composition of the donors was a couple of women and a few men aged 18 to 49. Each donor contributed plates that comprised three CD4 naive, three CD4 memory, two CD8 naive and one CD8 memory.

As originally analysed: From ImmunoSEQ came sequences covering only the junction and carrying no quality scores, so filtering differed. The table came from immunoSEQ multiplex PCR; TCRdb's copy has only in-frame clones and leaves some out. V and J calls and clone size are given by that table; D and trimming were obtained from the DNA. The sample gives millions of clones, approximately 95% of which show up once; under 0.45% is in the top ten. Germline CDR1 reads KGHSH; CDR2 reads LQKENI. V was clipped by 6 bases and J by 4 bases; unmatched bases: 9. CDR3 length: 16 amino acids. With regard to this clone: Its antigen is not identified.

General study points: Approximately 5.1% was the fraction of naive CD4 clonotypes found shared across a few donors.

This TCR was recovered from a man aged 18 to 30 in good health. Some clones in this sample may be carry-over from other donors' samples. Sequenced input: naive CD4+ T cells from PBMCs. This sample's subset: CD45RA+ positively selected. The chain uses TRBV18 and TRBJ2-7; the match to TRBD2 covers 13 bases. The CDR3 spells CASSRGLAGEGYEQYF. Here the CDR3 DNA reads TGTGCCAGCTCCCGCGGACTAGCGGGAGAAGGGTACGAGCAGTACTTC.